This TCR beta chain was sequenced in a study of CD8+ T cells in alopecia areata. Study information: For the treated group, dosing was oral tofacitinib at 5 to 10 mg twice daily. Findings of the study overall: Affected scalp, especially in alopecia totalis/universalis, had a higher clonality than normal scalp did. Administration of tofacitinib significantly diminished scalp clonality and expanded CD8+ clones within the top 100.

Extracted RNA was reverse transcribed, and the resulting cDNA served as sequencing template. TCRdb keeps only in-frame clones here, not all; method: immunoSEQ multiplex PCR. In the table there are hundreds of thousands of clones, more than 55% of which are singletons. The V end lost 3 bases, the J end lost 8 bases, and 16 bases lay between the germline ends. Germline CDR1 and CDR2: GTSNPN and SVGIG (reference sequence). The CDR3 is made up of 13 amino acids. The treatment is: oral pan-JAK inhibitor, 5-10 mg twice daily. In its sample, this clone was seen once. Its target is not known. The TCR sequence derives from a human donor with alopecia areata. The sequences come from CD4+ T cells sorted from blood, collected around week 44, from a patient treated with tofacitinib. The chain couples TRBV30 to TRBJ1-2; possibly TRBD1 for D (6 bases). CDR3 region: CAWRPGASIGYTF. The CDR3 DNA sequence: TGTGCCTGGAGACCAGGGGCCTCAATAGGCTACACCTTC.